This TCR beta chain stems from a study of T cell changes during pregnancy in multiple sclerosis. The CDR3 has 15 residues. V shed 2 bases, J shed 3 bases, and the junction held 3 bases outside the gene matches. Germline V gene lookup returns CDR1 MDHEN and CDR2 SYDVKM. Measured with immunoSEQ multiplex PCR; TCRdb has only the in-frame clones, and not every one. The data contain some 140,000 clones, 95% to 98% of them singletons. The chain is built from TRBV28 and TRBJ1-4; 7 nucleotides align to TRBD1. The source is a female donor with multiple sclerosis, enrolled in a pregnancy study. The specimen was peripheral blood, collected after pregnancy. This chain's CDR3 is CASSLPQGANEKLFF. The DNA of the CDR3 is TGTGCCAGCAGTTTACCCCAGGGGGCTAATGAAAAACTGTTTTTT. The whole variable domain, remainder taken from reference TRBV28 and TRBJ1-4, is DVKVTQSSRYLVKRTGEKVFLECVQDMDHENMFWYRQDPGLGLRLIYFSYDVKMKEKGDIPEGYSVSREKKERFSLILESASTNQTSMYLCASSLPQGANEKLFFGSGTQLSVL.